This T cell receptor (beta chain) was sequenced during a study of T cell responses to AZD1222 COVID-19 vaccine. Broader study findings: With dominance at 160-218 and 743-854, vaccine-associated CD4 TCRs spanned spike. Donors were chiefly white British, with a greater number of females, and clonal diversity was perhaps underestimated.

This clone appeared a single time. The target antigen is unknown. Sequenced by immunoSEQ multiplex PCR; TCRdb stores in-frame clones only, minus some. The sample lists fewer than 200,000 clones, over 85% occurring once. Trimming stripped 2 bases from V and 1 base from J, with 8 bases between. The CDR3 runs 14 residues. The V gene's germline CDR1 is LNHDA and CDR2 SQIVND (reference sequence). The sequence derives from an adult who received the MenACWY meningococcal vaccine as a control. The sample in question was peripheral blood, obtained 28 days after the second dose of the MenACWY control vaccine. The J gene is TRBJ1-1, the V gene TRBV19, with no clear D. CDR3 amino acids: CASSIPAPNTEAFF. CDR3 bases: TGTGCCAGTAGTATACCAGCGCCGAACACTGAAGCTTTCTTT. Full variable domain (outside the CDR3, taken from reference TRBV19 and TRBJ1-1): DGGITQSPKYLFRKEGQNVTLSCEQNLNHDAMYWYRQDPGQGLRLIYYSQIVNDFQKGDIAEGYSVSREKKESFPLTVTSAQKNPTAFYLCASSIPAPNTEAFFGQGTRLTVV.